These 9 T cell receptor beta chains were all obtained from the same sample, sequenced in a study of Ad26.COV2.S vaccination and SARS-CoV-2 variants. TCRdb's table, derived via immunoSEQ multiplex PCR, lists solely in-frame clones and lacks some. This table holds roughly 350,000 clones, roughly 90% found once. This sample's treatment: around 19 received Ad26.COV2.S at low or high dose, single or two shots; roughly 5 received placebo; per-sample allocation not given. Sampling was performed 63 days after the first vaccine or placebo injection. This material consisted of peripheral blood, taken in a trial of Ad26.COV2.S vaccine versus placebo. The receptors stem from a person between 18 and 60 years old who received the Ad26.COV2.S COVID-19 vaccine or a placebo.

The sample holds a few counts of this clone. The chain couples TRBV4-2 to TRBJ2-2; no definite D call. In germline, CDR1 is LGHNA, CDR2 YNFKEQ. V gave up 0 bases and J gave up 9 bases, with 8 bases separating them. There are 13 residues in the CDR3. CDR3 DNA: TGTGCCAGCAGCCAAGATCTTTTCAGGGAGCTGTTTTTT. Amino acids: CASSQDLFRELFF.

J is TRBJ2-1 and V is TRBV19; D is possibly TRBD1 or TRBD2 (5 bases each). The CDR3 has 14 residues. V was clipped by 0 bases and J by 8 bases, with 11 bases between them. CDR1 and CDR2 (germline): LNHDA, SQIVND (reference sequence). The CDR3 is CASSIDLRDHEQFF. Written as DNA, the CDR3 is TGTGCCAGTAGTATAGACCTCAGGGACCATGAGCAGTTCTTC. Variable domain in full (rest from reference TRBV19 and TRBJ2-1): DGGITQSPKYLFRKEGQNVTLSCEQNLNHDAMYWYRQDPGQGLRLIYYSQIVNDFQKGDIAEGYSVSREKKESFPLTVTSAQKNPTAFYLCASSIDLRDHEQFFGPGTRLTVL.

This clone was recorded once. The chain couples TRBV2 to TRBJ1-5; 9 positions match TRBD1. In germline, CDR1 is SNHLY, CDR2 FYNNEI. V was pared by 5 bases and J by 5 bases, with 7 bases of the junction left unmatched. CDR3 length equals 15 residues. DNA of the CDR3: TGTGCCAGCAGTCTCAGGACAGGGGAGGATCAGCCCCAGCATTTT. It specifies CASSLRTGEDQPQHF.

V is TRBV28 and J is TRBJ1-1, with D perhaps matching TRBD1 (5 bases). There are 14 residues in the CDR3. Per germline, CDR1 MDHEN and CDR2 SYDVKM. V gave up 3 bases and J gave up 1 base, with 9 bases separating them. CDR3 bases: TGTGCCAGCAGTTTCCGGGGCGGGAACACTGAAGCTTTCTTT. This sequence encodes CASSFRGGNTEAFF.

The V call is TRBV19, the J call TRBJ1-1; perhaps TRBD1 as D (5 bases). Germline V lookup: CDR1 LNHDA, CDR2 SQIVND (reference sequence). Trimming pared 7 bases from V and 7 bases from J, leaving 10 bases between. The CDR3 totals 11 residues. The CDR3 here is CASKGDSEAFF. CDR3 in DNA: TGTGCCAGTAAGGGAGACAGTGAAGCTTTCTTT.

The chain combines TRBV5-5 with TRBJ1-4; D is undetermined. Trimming took off 0 bases at V and 0 bases at J, with 3 bases between the two ends. From germline, CDR1 is SGHKS and CDR2 YYEKEE (reference sequence). The CDR3 runs to 14 residues. DNA for the CDR3: TGTGCCAGCAGCTTGGGACCAACTAATGAAAAACTGTTTTTT. It is translated as CASSLGPTNEKLFF.

Details on this clone: The sample carries other DNA sequences with the same CDR3. The J gene is TRBJ2-5, the V gene TRBV24-1; D is uncertain. Trimming removed 0 bases from V and 3 bases from J, with 4 bases in between. Germline-derived CDR1 and CDR2 are KGHDR and SFDVKD. The CDR3 runs to 13 residues. The CDR3 loop is CATSDLDEETQYF. The CDR3 DNA sequence: TGTGCCACCAGTGATTTGGACGAAGAGACCCAGTACTTC.

V and J are TRBV24-1 and TRBJ2-2; 9 nucleotides agree with TRBD2. V shed 7 bases and J 0 bases; nucleotides not matched to a gene: 8. The CDR3 length is 17 residues. Germline CDR1 and CDR2: KGHDR and SFDVKD. For the CDR3, the DNA is TGTGCCACCAGCCAGGGTGCTAGCGGGACGAACACCGGGGAGCTGTTTTTT. It is translated as CATSQGASGTNTGELFF.

CDR3 DNA sequence: TGTGCCAGTAGTATCGCCTATAATTCACCCCTCCACTTT. It specifies CASSIAYNSPLHF. The chain couples TRBV19 to TRBJ1-6; D gene unclear. The V gene lost 3 bases and the J gene lost 2 bases, with 2 bases spanning the gap. Germline-derived CDR1 and CDR2 are LNHDA and SQIVND (reference sequence). The CDR3 consists of 13 residues.